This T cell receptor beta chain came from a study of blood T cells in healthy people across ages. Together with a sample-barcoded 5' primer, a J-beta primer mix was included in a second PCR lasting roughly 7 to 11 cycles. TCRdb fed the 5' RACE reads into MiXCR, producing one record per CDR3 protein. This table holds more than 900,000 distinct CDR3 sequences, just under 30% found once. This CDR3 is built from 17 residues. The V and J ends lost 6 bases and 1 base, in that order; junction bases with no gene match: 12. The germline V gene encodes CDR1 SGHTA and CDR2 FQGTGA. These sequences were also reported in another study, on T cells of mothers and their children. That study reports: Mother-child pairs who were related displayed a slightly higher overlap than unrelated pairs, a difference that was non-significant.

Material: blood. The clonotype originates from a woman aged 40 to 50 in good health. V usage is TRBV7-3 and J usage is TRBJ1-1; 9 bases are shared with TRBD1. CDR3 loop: CASRLQGATGRNTEAFF. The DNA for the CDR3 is TGTGCCAGCAGGTTACAGGGGGCGACGGGGCGGAACACTGAAGCTTTCTTT.